Each of the 18 T cell receptor beta chains below was sequenced from the same sample in a study of T cells in Graves' hyperthyroidism and ophthalmopathy. Regions amplified from RNA transcripts were the TCR beta CDR3 regions. RT-PCR in the first round (using the HTBI primer set) targeted the TCR CDR3. TCRdb passed the multiplex PCR reads through MiXCR, listing each CDR3 protein once. The repertoire holds 350,000 to 400,000 distinct CDR3 sequences, 15% seen once, with about 33% in the top ten. Sequencing input: blood. These receptors were collected from a woman aged 25 to 45 with Graves' hyperthyroidism.

This clonotype appeared a few times. The chain links TRBV4-1 to TRBJ2-2; D might be TRBD1 (5 bases). The germline V and J ends were trimmed by 4 bases and 7 bases, with 16 bases remaining between them. Germline lookup yields CDR1 MGHRA and CDR2 YSYEKL. This CDR3 has 15 amino acids. The CDR3 DNA reads TGCGCCAGCAGCCGGACGGACATCGAAGGCGGGGAGCTGTTTTTT. The encoded protein is CASSRTDIEGGELFF.

V gene TRBV27 combines with J gene TRBJ2-3; 7 nucleotides align to TRBD1. Germline loops: CDR1 MNHEY, CDR2 SMNVEV (reference sequence). This CDR3 has 15 residues. Trimming at V came to 2 bases and at J to 2 bases, leaving 4 bases not matched to a gene. The CDR3 nucleotides are TGTGCCAGCAGTTTACGGACAGGCCACACAGATACGCAGTATTTT. This sequence encodes CASSLRTGHTDTQYF.

This chain's CDR3 is CSANRLEGIFTGELFF. The CDR3 DNA follows: TGCAGTGCTAATCGCCTGGAGGGGATTTTTACCGGGGAGCTGTTTTTT. J is TRBJ2-2 and V is TRBV20-1, with a tentative D call TRBD2 (6 bases). Germline values: CDR1 DFQATT, CDR2 SNEGSKA (reference sequence). The germline V and J ends were trimmed by 4 bases and 5 bases, with 20 bases remaining between them. There are 16 residues in the CDR3.

This clonotype was found many times. The gene calls are TRBV20-1 and TRBJ2-1, with D hard to call. The germline CDR1 and CDR2 sequences are DFQATT and SNEGSKA (reference sequence). V was clipped by 3 bases and J by 0 bases, with 12 bases between them. The CDR3 runs 15 residues. CDR3 in DNA: TGCAGTGCTAGTCGTCGGGCCGACTCCTACAATGAGCAGTTCTTC. Its translation is CSASRRADSYNEQFF.

The rearrangement joins TRBV2 to TRBJ2-5, with TRBD1 as a possible D gene (6 bases). V was trimmed by 9 bases and J by 5 bases, leaving 13 bases between them. This CDR3 comprises 12 residues. From germline, CDR1 is SNHLY and CDR2 FYNNEI. CDR3 loop: CASSNRAETQYF. CDR3 DNA sequence: TGTGCCAGTTCCAACAGGGCCGAGACCCAGTACTTC.

This clonotype came up a few times. This chain connects TRBV5-6 to TRBJ2-1; tentatively, D is TRBD2 (5 bases). The CDR3 contains 15 residues. V was pared by 4 bases and J by 7 bases, with 18 bases between. Germline V gives CDR1 SGHDT, CDR2 YYEEEE. Written as DNA, the CDR3 is TGTGCCAGCAGCCTGAGGAGCGGAGTTTTGAATGAGCAGTTCTTC. Amino acids: CASSLRSGVLNEQFF.

This clonotype was seen repeatedly, ten times or more. V and J are TRBV7-8 and TRBJ2-7; 8 bases agree with TRBD2. Per the germline V gene, CDR1 is SGHVS and CDR2 is FQNEAQ. Trimming at V came to 7 bases and at J to 6 bases, leaving 11 bases not matched to a gene. CDR3 length: 14 amino acids. CDR3: CASKLTSVGSEQYF. The CDR3 DNA sequence: TGTGCCAGCAAGCTGACTAGCGTGGGGAGCGAGCAGTACTTC.

The V gene is TRBV14, the J gene TRBJ2-1; D is unclear. The germline V gene encodes CDR1 SGHDN and CDR2 FVKESK. Trimming pared 0 bases from V and 7 bases from J, leaving 4 bases between. This CDR3 comprises 12 residues. The CDR3 loop is CASSQDGNEQFF. CDR3 DNA: TGTGCCAGCAGCCAAGATGGGAATGAGCAGTTCTTC.

This clonotype has a count of ten or more. The chain recombines TRBV28 with TRBJ2-4, with 7 bases lining up with TRBD1. The CDR3 is made up of 12 amino acids. V was pared by 10 bases and J by 9 bases, with 9 bases of the junction left unmatched. Germline V CDR1 and CDR2: MDHEN, SYDVKM. The DNA of the CDR3 is TGTGCCATACGGGACAGCCAGGGCATTCAGTACTTC. This translates into CAIRDSQGIQYF.

This clonotype was observed many times. This sequence joins TRBV2 and TRBJ2-3; D is unclear. In germline, CDR1 is SNHLY, CDR2 FYNNEI. The germline V and J ends were trimmed by 6 bases and 2 bases, with 12 bases remaining between them. The CDR3 has 14 residues. The DNA of the CDR3 is TGTGCCAGCAGCATAGGTTTAAACACAGATACGCAGTATTTT. Protein sequence: CASSIGLNTDTQYF.

V gene TRBV4-1 combines with J gene TRBJ2-3; 9 bases fit TRBD2. CDR1 is MGHRA, CDR2 YSYEKL, per germline. The J segment lost 6 bases and the V segment lost 4 bases, leaving 8 bases of the junction unmatched. This CDR3 region has 15 residues. The CDR3 reads CASSLVASGVDTQYF. The CDR3 DNA reads as TGCGCCAGCAGCCTCGTTGCTAGCGGGGTCGATACGCAGTATTTT.

This clonotype has a handful of counts. The gene calls are TRBV11-3 and TRBJ2-1, with 12 nucleotides matching TRBD2. The CDR3 is made up of 15 amino acids. V shed 6 bases, J shed 7 bases, and the junction held 7 bases outside the gene matches. The germline CDR1 and CDR2 sequences are SGHNT and YENEEA. The chain's CDR3 is CASSLTSGRTNEQFF. The CDR3 DNA follows: TGTGCCAGCAGTTTGACTAGCGGGAGAACGAATGAGCAGTTCTTC. The full variable domain, in which reference TRBV11-3 and TRBJ2-1 provide the parts outside the CDR3, is EAGVVQSPRYKIIEKKQPVAFWCNPISGHNTLYWYLQNLGQGPELLIRYENEEAVDDSQLPKDRFSAERLKGVDSTLKIQPAELGDSAVYLCASSLTSGRTNEQFFGPGTRLTVL.

This clonotype has a count of ten or more. This chain connects TRBV28 to TRBJ2-5, with 9 bases matching TRBD1. The V gene end was trimmed by 6 bases and the J gene end by 2 bases; junction bases not matched to a gene: 13. This CDR3 has 17 residues. CDR1 MDHEN and CDR2 SYDVKM come from the germline V gene. CDR3 coding DNA: TGTGCCAGCAGCAGATATTTAGAACAGGGGGCTCAAGAGACCCAGTACTTC. Amino acids: CASSRYLEQGAQETQYF.

This clonotype was seen at least ten times. This chain connects TRBV28 to TRBJ1-2; 11 bases line up with TRBD1. From germline, CDR1 is MDHEN and CDR2 SYDVKM. V was pared by 10 bases and J by 6 bases, with 7 bases of the junction left unmatched. The length of the CDR3 is 13 residues. The CDR3 region has the DNA TGTGCCACCGCCGGGACAGGGGGGCATGGCTACACCTTC. It encodes CATAGTGGHGYTF.

The V gene is TRBV10-3, the J gene TRBJ2-5, with 13 bases aligning to TRBD2. There are 17 residues in the CDR3. V lost 2 bases and J lost 2; bases outside the gene matches: 5. Germline V gives CDR1 ENHRY, CDR2 SYGVKD. The CDR3 region is CAISEELAGGPQETQYF. CDR3 in DNA: TGTGCCATCAGTGAGGAACTAGCGGGAGGGCCTCAAGAGACCCAGTACTTC.

Only a few counts were recorded for this clonotype. The CDR3 is CASSGRVFDEQFF. The CDR3 nucleotides are TGTGCCAGTTCGGGGAGGGTCTTCGATGAGCAGTTCTTC. V is TRBV2 and J is TRBJ2-1, with TRBD2 matching 7 bases. V lost 9 bases, J lost 8 bases, and 10 bases stayed unmatched. This CDR3 spans 13 amino acids. Germline V gene lookup returns CDR1 SNHLY and CDR2 FYNNEI.

The V call is TRBV4-1, the J call TRBJ2-7; 7 bases map to TRBD1. With 3 bases clipped from V and 0 bases from J, the junction kept 5 bases outside the gene matches. Germline V gene data show CDR1 as MGHRA and CDR2 as YSYEKL. This CDR3 region has 15 residues. CDR3 in DNA: TGCGCCAGCAGCCACCGACAGGGTAGCTCCTACGAGCAGTACTTC. Translating gives CASSHRQGSSYEQYF.

The rearrangement uses TRBV6-1 and TRBJ1-2; TRBD1 aligns across 7 bases. V lost 5 bases to trimming and J lost 4 bases; unmatched junction nucleotides: 7. The CDR3 is 14 amino acids. Germline-derived CDR1 and CDR2 are MNHNS and SASEGT. The CDR3 loop reads CASSTDRRAYGYTF. CDR3 coding DNA: TGTGCCAGCAGTACGGACAGGCGCGCCTATGGCTACACCTTC.